This T cell receptor beta chain originates from a study of neoadjuvant anti-PD-1 for oral cavity cancer. Most PBMC samples had 480 ng input DNA in six replicates. Only in-frame clones appear in the TCRdb table, and some are missing; sequencing was by immunoSEQ multiplex PCR. Of approximately 16,000 clones listed, approximately 70% are singletons. Looked up from germline, CDR1 is GTSNPN and CDR2 is SVGIG (reference sequence). Deletions cut 5 bases from V and 1 base from J, with 8 bases between. The CDR3 extends over 12 amino acids. The genes are TRBV30 and TRBJ1-1, with D hard to call. The source is a person aged 35 to 85 with oral cavity squamous cell carcinoma. This specimen was PBMCs, taken before nivolumab (anti-PD-1) treatment. The CDR3 region has the DNA TGTGCCTGGGCACAGCCGAACACTGAAGCTTTCTTT. Protein: CAWAQPNTEAFF.